The 30 T cell receptor beta chains below were found in one sample sequenced in a study of shared clonotypes between healthy human individuals. CD8 cells classed as naive were CD45RO-negative and positively selected for CCR7, excluding terminally differentiated effector memory CD45RA+ cells. The data were produced by immunoSEQ multiplex PCR, yet TCRdb's version contains in-frame clones alone and is incomplete. Altogether nearly 2 million clones are present, about 94% being singletons, with the ten largest covering around 1.2%. The sample taken for sequencing was naive CD8+ T cells sorted from blood. The origin of the receptors is a man in his late teens or twenties in good health.

This chain connects TRBV7-9 to TRBJ2-2; 10 bases match TRBD1. The germline V gene has CDR1 SEHNR and CDR2 FQNEAQ (reference sequence). This CDR3 spans 16 amino acids. V was clipped by 4 bases and J by 6 bases; unmatched bases: 8. DNA for the CDR3: TGTGCCAGCAGCTGGACCGGGACAGGGGTAGCCGGGGAGCTGTTTTTT. It encodes CASSWTGTGVAGELFF.

The CDR3 region has the DNA TGTGCCAGTAGTATCATGGGAGAGGGTGGCTACACCTTC. Its translation: CASSIMGEGGYTF. This rearrangement joins TRBV19 to TRBJ1-2, with D uncertain. This CDR3 is 13 amino acids long. The germline CDR1 and CDR2 sequences are LNHDA and SQIVND (reference sequence). Trimming pared 3 bases from V and 7 bases from J, leaving 12 bases between.

This chain joins TRBV10-3 and TRBJ1-5; D is undetermined. There are 17 residues in the CDR3. Looked up from germline, CDR1 is ENHRY and CDR2 is SYGVKD. Deletions cut 0 bases from V and 0 bases from J, with 12 bases between. The CDR3 sequence is CAISESERTYSNQPQHF. In DNA, the CDR3 is TGTGCCATCAGTGAGTCAGAACGGACCTATAGCAATCAGCCCCAGCATTTT.

In regard to this clone: This same CDR3 is encoded by further DNA sequences in the sample. J is TRBJ2-1 and V is TRBV15; no reliable D call. With 3 bases removed from V and 4 bases from J, the gap between germline ends came to 1 base. This CDR3 is 11 amino acids long. Per germline, CDR1 LNHNV and CDR2 YYDKDF (reference sequence). The CDR3 DNA reads TGTGCCACCAGCAGGTACAATGAGCAGTTCTTC. This sequence encodes CATSRYNEQFF. Supplemented by reference TRBV15 and TRBJ2-1, the full variable domain reads DAMVIQNPRYQVTQFGKPVTLSCSQTLNHNVMYWYQQKSSQAPKLLFHYYDKDFNNEADTPDNFQSRRPNTSFCFLDIRSPGLGDTAMYLCATSRYNEQFFGPGTRLTVL.

This clone was observed a single time. V gene TRBV25-1 combines with J gene TRBJ2-1; 10 bases line up with TRBD2. Trimming took 6 bases from V and 9 from J; bases not matched to a gene: 11. Germline V gene data show CDR1 as MGHDK and CDR2 as SYGVNS. This CDR3 is built from 15 residues. The CDR3 region is CASSSGTSVWGEQFF. The CDR3 nucleotides are TGTGCCAGCAGCTCCGGGACTAGCGTATGGGGTGAGCAGTTCTTC.

This rearrangement joins TRBV4-1 to TRBJ1-1; 8 positions agree with TRBD1. There are 15 residues in the CDR3. Germline V gene data show CDR1 as MGHRA and CDR2 as YSYEKL. With 4 bases clipped from V and 4 bases from J, the junction kept 8 bases outside the gene matches. CDR3 nucleotide sequence: TGCGCCAGCAGCCCCGGACAGGGTGGGTTCACTGAAGCTTTCTTT. Amino acids: CASSPGQGGFTEAFF.

Remarks on this clone: The identical CDR3 is also encoded by other nucleotide sequences in the sample. The chain is built from TRBV15 and TRBJ1-3; D not resolved. V was pared by 0 bases and J by 1 base, with 7 bases between. The germline V gene has CDR1 LNHNV and CDR2 YYDKDF (reference sequence). The CDR3 has 15 amino acids. CDR3 coding DNA: TGTGCCACCAGCAGAGATCGAGGATCTGGAAACACCATATATTTT. Translating gives CATSRDRGSGNTIYF.

The chain employs TRBV4-3 and TRBJ2-7; D unresolved. Germline V gene sequence: CDR1 LGHNA, CDR2 YSLEER. This CDR3 region has 17 residues. V was clipped by 0 bases and J by 2 bases, with 17 bases between them. CDR3 sequence reads: CASSQDPSRAVAYEQYF. CDR3 nucleotides: TGCGCCAGCAGCCAAGATCCCTCTCGGGCTGTAGCCTACGAGCAGTACTTC.

Points on this clone: Additional DNA sequences in this sample encode the identical CDR3. This chain joins TRBV19 and TRBJ1-1; no clear D. Germline V lookup: CDR1 LNHDA, CDR2 SQIVND (reference sequence). The CDR3 loop spans 12 amino acids. V lost 3 bases and J 5 bases, leaving 7 bases between the germline ends. The CDR3: CASSIGVTEAFF. In DNA form, the CDR3 reads TGTGCCAGTAGTATCGGAGTTACTGAAGCTTTCTTT.

V is TRBV7-9 and J is TRBJ2-5, with TRBD2 identical over 12 bases. The J segment lost 5 bases and the V segment lost 1 base, leaving 5 bases of the junction unmatched. The CDR3 extends over 16 amino acids. The germline V gene encodes CDR1 SEHNR and CDR2 FQNEAQ (reference sequence). CDR3 sequence: CASSLGLAGDWETQYF. The DNA of the CDR3 is TGTGCCAGCAGCTTAGGACTAGCGGGAGATTGGGAGACCCAGTACTTC.

The DNA of the CDR3 is TGTGCCAGCAGCTTAGACGGGGAGTTGAATCAGCCCCAGCATTTT. Translated, it gives CASSLDGELNQPQHF. This chain links TRBV7-2 with TRBJ1-5; D not resolved. The ends were cut back, 1 base at V and 4 bases at J, with 11 bases in the middle. Germline V gene lookup returns CDR1 SGHTA and CDR2 FQGNSA. The CDR3 covers 15 residues. The variable domain in full, completed from reference TRBV7-2 and TRBJ1-5, reads GAGVSQSPSNKVTEKGKDVELRCDPISGHTALYWYRQSLGQGLEFLIYFQGNSAPDKSGLPSDRFSAERTGGSVSTLTIQRTQQEDSAVYLCASSLDGELNQPQHFGDGTRLSIL.

This clone was counted a single time. The chain combines TRBV2 with TRBJ2-2; the match to TRBD2 covers 9 bases. J gave up 4 bases and V 1 base, and 4 bases lay outside the gene matches. Looked up from germline, CDR1 is SNHLY and CDR2 is FYNNEI. CDR3 length: 16 amino acids. The CDR3: CASSEVAGGITGELFF. The CDR3 bases are TGTGCCAGCAGTGAAGTGGCGGGAGGGATCACCGGGGAGCTGTTTTTT.

The rearrangement links TRBV27 to TRBJ2-1; 7 bases are a match to TRBD2. Germline CDR1 MNHEY, CDR2 SMNVEV (reference sequence). The CDR3 totals 13 residues. V lost 0 bases, J lost 9 bases, and 2 bases stayed unmatched. CDR3 region: CASSLSTSSEQFF. The CDR3 nucleotides are TGTGCCAGCAGTTTATCGACTAGCTCTGAGCAGTTCTTC.

The gene calls are TRBV7-9 and TRBJ1-6; 10 nucleotides line up with TRBD1. This CDR3 has 16 amino acids. The V and J ends lost 3 bases and 4 bases, in that order; junction bases with no gene match: 3. Germline V gene sequence: CDR1 SEHNR, CDR2 FQNEAQ (reference sequence). CDR3: CASSLGTGAYNSPLHF. The CDR3 DNA sequence: TGTGCCAGCAGCTTGGGGACAGGGGCGTATAATTCACCCCTCCACTTT.

This rearrangement joins TRBV5-6 to TRBJ1-1, with D possibly matching TRBD1 (5 bases). Germline V gene lookup returns CDR1 SGHDT and CDR2 YYEEEE. Trimming cost V 7 bases and J 8 bases, with 18 bases left between them. The CDR3 covers 13 residues. CDR3 DNA: TGTGCCAGCTGCCACGCCGGGGACCCCGAAGCTTTCTTT. The encoded protein is CASCHAGDPEAFF.

The chain combines TRBV7-9 with TRBJ2-7; the D gene could be TRBD1 or TRBD2 (5 bases each). Germline lookup yields CDR1 SEHNR and CDR2 FQNEAQ (reference sequence). CDR3 length: 14 residues. V gave up 5 bases and J gave up 4 bases, with 15 bases separating them. The DNA of the CDR3 is TGTGCCAGCAGCGAGGGGCAGGGAGTGTACGAGCAGTACTTC. This translates into CASSEGQGVYEQYF.

V and J are TRBV9 and TRBJ2-7, with 14 bases aligning to TRBD2. CDR1 SGDLS and CDR2 YYNGEE come from the germline V gene. The CDR3 is made up of 18 amino acids. Trimming removed 0 bases from V and 6 bases from J; junction bases left unmatched: 11. In DNA form, the CDR3 reads TGTGCCAGCAGCGTAGGAGGGACTAGCGGGAGAAACGGGGGCGAGCAGTACTTC. This translates into CASSVGGTSGRNGGEQYF.

V and J are TRBV11-2 and TRBJ1-6; weak D call: TRBD1 (5 bases). Trimming removed 3 bases at V and 8 bases at J, with 17 bases between. The CDR3 has 16 residues. In germline, CDR1 is SGHAT, CDR2 FQNNGV. The CDR3 DNA is TGTGCCAGCAGCTTGGCCGGGGACTGGGGCGATTCACCCCTCCACTTT. It codes for CASSLAGDWGDSPLHF. Full variable domain (outside the CDR3, taken from reference TRBV11-2 and TRBJ1-6): EAGVAQSPRYKIIEKRQSVAFWCNPISGHATLYWYQQILGQGPKLLIQFQNNGVVDDSQLPKDRFSAERLKGVDSTLKIQPAKLEDSAVYLCASSLAGDWGDSPLHFGNGTRLTVT.

The genes are TRBV11-2 and TRBJ2-5; 10 bases agree with TRBD2. Trimming cost V 0 bases and J 5 bases; bases outside gene matches: 3. Germline loops: CDR1 SGHAT, CDR2 FQNNGV. The CDR3 contains 15 residues. Here the CDR3 reads CASSLELAGPETQYF. As DNA, the CDR3 is TGTGCCAGCAGCTTAGAACTAGCGGGACCGGAGACCCAGTACTTC.

This clone is a singleton in its sample. V is TRBV14 and J is TRBJ1-4; D possibly corresponds to TRBD1 (5 bases). This CDR3 region has 15 residues. Trimming took 4 bases from V and 0 from J, leaving 9 bases between them. Germline CDR1 SGHDN, CDR2 FVKESK. CDR3 protein: CASSRDGATNEKLFF. CDR3 DNA: TGTGCCAGCAGCCGGGACGGTGCAACTAATGAAAAACTGTTTTTT.

The chain carries TRBV2 and TRBJ2-7; 10 bases are shared with TRBD2. J was trimmed by 3 bases and V by 3 bases; bases with no gene match: 2. The CDR3 consists of 14 residues. Germline values: CDR1 SNHLY, CDR2 FYNNEI. CDR3 DNA sequence: TGTGCCAGCAGTGATGGGACTAGCGACTACGAGCAGTACTTC. Protein sequence: CASSDGTSDYEQYF.

This chain uses TRBV4-1 with TRBJ1-5; D unresolved. Germline V gives CDR1 MGHRA, CDR2 YSYEKL. V was shortened by 2 bases and J by 1 base, with 12 bases between the two germline ends. CDR3 length: 16 residues. The CDR3 nucleotides are TGCGCCAGCAGCCAAAGTCACCTCGGCAGCAATCAGCCCCAGCATTTT. Encoded protein: CASSQSHLGSNQPQHF.

The sample holds a few counts of this clone. The CDR3 nucleotides are TGCGCCAGCAGCTTGGTGCAGGGCTCTGGCTACACCTTC. Translated, it gives CASSLVQGSGYTF. The V call is TRBV5-1, the J call TRBJ1-2; possible D gene TRBD1, 5 bases. This CDR3 region has 13 residues. With 0 bases removed from V and 7 bases from J, the gap between germline ends came to 10 bases. Germline V CDR1 and CDR2: SGHRS, YFSETQ.

V is TRBV4-1 and J is TRBJ2-2; D not certain. Germline V lookup: CDR1 MGHRA, CDR2 YSYEKL. The CDR3 has 15 residues. V lost 7 bases to trimming and J lost 2 bases, with 14 bases between them. In DNA, the CDR3 is TGCGCCAGCACCCTCGGCGACCTCAACACCGGGGAGCTGTTTTTT. Its translation is CASTLGDLNTGELFF.

The chain employs TRBV11-2 and TRBJ2-1; 12 bases align to TRBD2. Germline-derived CDR1 and CDR2 are SGHAT and FQNNGV. The CDR3 has 14 amino acids. V gave up 8 bases and J gave up 6 bases; unmatched junction bases: 5. CDR3 amino acids: CASGRTSGVNEQFF. In DNA, the CDR3 is TGTGCCAGCGGGAGGACTAGCGGGGTCAATGAGCAGTTCTTC.

V and J are TRBV7-8 and TRBJ2-1; 10 nucleotides align to TRBD2. The J segment lost 3 bases and the V segment lost 6 bases, leaving 11 bases of the junction unmatched. The CDR3 sequence is 17 residues long. The germline V gene encodes CDR1 SGHVS and CDR2 FQNEAQ. Here the CDR3 reads CASRTPTGTSDYNEQFF. The CDR3 coding sequence is TGTGCCAGCAGAACCCCGACCGGGACTAGCGACTACAATGAGCAGTTCTTC.

The V and J genes are TRBV5-4 and TRBJ2-7; 8 bases are a match to TRBD2. The CDR3 is 16 residues long. Losses at the gene ends were 4 bases for V and 0 bases for J; bases not matched to a gene: 9. The germline V gene has CDR1 SGHNT and CDR2 YYREEE (reference sequence). The CDR3 DNA follows: TGTGCCAGCAGCGGCACTAGCGGACAGAGCTCCTACGAGCAGTACTTC. It yields the protein CASSGTSGQSSYEQYF.

V usage is TRBV7-3 and J usage is TRBJ2-3; D might be TRBD1 (5 bases). Per germline, CDR1 SGHTA and CDR2 FQGTGA. Trimming stripped 3 bases from V and 4 bases from J, with 11 bases between. The CDR3 is 14 amino acids. CDR3 loop: CASSFQGRADTQYF. The CDR3 DNA sequence: TGTGCCAGCAGCTTTCAGGGAAGGGCAGATACGCAGTATTTT.

The rearrangement joins TRBV27 to TRBJ2-7; 12 bases match TRBD2. The CDR3 loop spans 15 amino acids. Germline CDR1 MNHEY, CDR2 SMNVEV (reference sequence). V was clipped by 10 bases and J by 7 bases; unmatched bases: 14. The CDR3 region has the DNA TGTGCCACCCATCCGGATGCTAGCGGGGGGGTTGAGCAGTACTTC. It specifies CATHPDASGGVEQYF.

The chain couples TRBV4-1 to TRBJ2-2; D is undetermined. V lost 3 bases to trimming and J lost 7 bases, with 9 bases between them. CDR1 is MGHRA and CDR2 is YSYEKL in the germline V gene. This CDR3 spans 13 amino acids. CDR3 region: CASSQAIVGELFF. CDR3 coding DNA: TGCGCCAGCAGCCAGGCCATTGTCGGGGAGCTGTTTTTT.